These 27 T cell receptor beta chains originate from one sample sequenced in a study of blood T cell repertoires in COVID-19. Sequencing was performed with immunoSEQ multiplex PCR; in TCRdb, only in-frame clones are kept and a portion is missing. Here the sample spans 250,000 to 400,000 clones, 88% being singletons. The sample was peripheral blood. Receptors originate from a woman aged 25 to 39 with COVID-19, enrolled during active disease.

V is TRBV2 and J is TRBJ2-7; TRBD1 might be the D (6 bases). Germline CDR1 is SNHLY and CDR2 is FYNNEI. With 4 bases removed from V and 6 bases from J, the gap between germline ends came to 7 bases. The CDR3 runs to 11 residues. CDR3 loop: CASSGGGEQYF. Written as DNA, the CDR3 is TGTGCCAGCAGTGGAGGGGGCGAGCAGTACTTC. The whole variable domain, remainder taken from reference TRBV2 and TRBJ2-7, is EPEVTQTPSHQVTQMGQEVILRCVPISNHLYFYWYRQILGQKVEFLVSFYNNEISEKSEIFDDQFSVERPDGSNFTLKIRSTKLEDSAMYFCASSGGGEQYFGPGTRLTVT.

This clone appeared a single time. The gene calls are TRBV5-8 and TRBJ1-3; D may be TRBD1 (6 bases). Trimming pared 2 bases from V and 5 bases from J, leaving 14 bases between. Germline V gene sequence: CDR1 SGHTS, CDR2 YDEGEE. The CDR3 loop spans 15 amino acids. This chain's CDR3 is CASSFGQNVRNTIYF. In nucleotides, the CDR3 is TGTGCCAGCAGCTTCGGACAGAACGTACGAAACACCATATATTTT.

In its sample, this clone was seen once. The chain couples TRBV6-5 to TRBJ1-6; tentative D call: TRBD1 (6 bases). The CDR3 length is 16 residues. The ends were cut back, 0 bases at V and 6 bases at J, with 12 bases in the middle. CDR1 is MNHEY, CDR2 SVGAGI, per germline. CDR3 coding DNA: TGTGCCAGCAGTTACTCAGCAGGACAGCCTAATTCACCCCTCCACTTT. Translation gives CASSYSAGQPNSPLHF.

This clone was counted a single time. The chain uses TRBV3-1 (or the pseudogene TRBV3-2) and TRBJ1-1; 11 bases align to TRBD1. V was clipped by 4 bases and J by 5 bases; unmatched bases: 3. The germline V gene has CDR1 LGHDT and CDR2 YNNKEL (reference sequence). This CDR3 is 14 amino acids long. CDR3 in DNA: TGTGCCAGCAGCCGGGACAGGGGGTTTACTGAAGCTTTCTTT. This codes for CASSRDRGFTEAFF.

A remark on this clone: A read error may produce the germline difference seen at one junction end. J is TRBJ1-4 and V is TRBV3-1 (or the pseudogene TRBV3-2); TRBD1 agrees at 9 bases. The germline CDR1 and CDR2 sequences are LGHDT and YNNKEL (reference sequence). The CDR3 extends over 16 amino acids. CDR3 nucleotide sequence: TGTGCCAGCAGCCAAGCTGGGACAGGGTCTAATAAAAAACTGTTTTTT. It codes for CASSQAGTGSNKKLFF.

In its sample, this clone was seen a few times. J is TRBJ2-5 and V is TRBV5-5; D might be TRBD1 (6 bases). Germline V lookup: CDR1 SGHKS, CDR2 YYEKEE (reference sequence). V was cut by 2 bases and J by 4 bases, with 18 bases left in between. The CDR3 loop spans 16 amino acids. In DNA, the CDR3 is TGTGCCAGCAGCTTAAGGTCTCCAGGGGAGATAGAGACCCAGTACTTC. Residues: CASSLRSPGEIETQYF. The whole variable domain, filled in from reference TRBV5-5 and TRBJ2-5, reads DAGVTQSPTHLIKTRGQQVTLRCSPISGHKSVSWYQQVLGQGPQFIFQYYEKEERGRGNFPDRFSARQFPNYSSELNVNALLLGDSALYLCASSLRSPGEIETQYFGPGTRLLVL.

The rearrangement links TRBV18 to TRBJ2-7; D may be TRBD2 (6 bases). The V gene's germline CDR1 is KGHSH and CDR2 LQKENI. The V end was cut by 6 bases, the J end by 6 bases, with 9 bases between. The CDR3 runs 11 residues. The CDR3 loop reads CASSLGGEQYV. The DNA for the CDR3 is TGTGCCAGCTCCCTCGGGGGCGAGCAGTACGTC.

The chain has TRBV9 and TRBJ1-5; the D is unclear. V was trimmed by 4 bases and J by 7 bases, leaving 18 bases between them. The CDR3 sequence is 15 residues long. Germline V gene data show CDR1 as SGDLS and CDR2 as YYNGEE. CDR3 DNA sequence: TGTGCCAGCAGCCAGGCAGAGGGTTGGTTGCAGCCCCAGCATTTT. It codes for CASSQAEGWLQPQHF.

This chain links TRBV4-1 with TRBJ2-1, with 10 bases identical to TRBD2. This CDR3 has 13 residues. Germline CDR1 and CDR2: MGHRA and YSYEKL. J was trimmed by 9 bases and V by 3 bases; bases with no gene match: 2. The CDR3 sequence: CASSHTSGVEQFF. In DNA form, the CDR3 reads TGCGCCAGCAGCCATACTAGCGGGGTTGAGCAGTTCTTC.

V is TRBV4-3 and J is TRBJ1-2; D is perhaps TRBD1 (5 bases). The germline V gene encodes CDR1 LGHNA and CDR2 YSLEER. The V gene lost 3 bases and the J gene lost 4 bases, with 21 bases spanning the gap. The CDR3 totals 17 residues. For the CDR3, the DNA is TGCGCCAGCAGCCAGGAAAAGCGGGCAGGGTATCCCTATGGCTACACCTTC. Translated, it gives CASSQEKRAGYPYGYTF.

The chain is built from TRBV12-3 or TRBV12-4 and TRBJ2-2, with D possibly TRBD2 on 5 matching bases. V gave up 2 bases and J gave up 5 bases, with 6 bases separating them. This CDR3 is built from 13 residues. The CDR3 coding sequence is TGTGCCAGCAGTTTACGGGGTACCGGGGAGCTGTTTTTT. It is translated as CASSLRGTGELFF.

The chain uses TRBV6-5 and TRBJ2-5; 10 nucleotides line up with TRBD2. The trim removed 4 bases at V and 4 bases at J, leaving 9 bases unmatched. This CDR3 is 16 amino acids long. Germline values: CDR1 MNHEY, CDR2 SVGAGI. The CDR3, as DNA: TGTGCCAGCAGTTCACTAGCGGGGCCGTCGCGAGAGACCCAGTACTTC. Its protein is CASSSLAGPSRETQYF.

This clone was found once. The chain combines TRBV2 with TRBJ1-2, with D maybe TRBD1 (6 bases). V dropped 6 bases and J dropped 0 bases, with 14 bases sitting between them. CDR1 is SNHLY and CDR2 is FYNNEI in the germline V gene. The CDR3 spans 15 residues. CDR3 residues: CASRPATGANYGYTF. The CDR3 region has the DNA TGTGCCAGCAGACCCGCGACAGGAGCTAACTATGGCTACACCTTC. Filled out from reference TRBV2 and TRBJ1-2, the complete variable domain reads EPEVTQTPSHQVTQMGQEVILRCVPISNHLYFYWYRQILGQKVEFLVSFYNNEISEKSEIFDDQFSVERPDGSNFTLKIRSTKLEDSAMYFCASRPATGANYGYTFGSGTRLTVV.

V usage is TRBV28 and J usage is TRBJ1-5, with D possibly matching TRBD1 (6 bases). CDR3 size: 13 residues. Germline V gives CDR1 MDHEN, CDR2 SYDVKM. With 6 bases removed from V and 9 bases from J, the gap between germline ends came to 15 bases. CDR3 protein: CASSSTGFRPQHF. Here the CDR3 DNA reads TGTGCCAGCAGCTCCACAGGGTTCCGGCCCCAGCATTTT. Full variable domain (rest looked up from reference TRBV28 and TRBJ1-5): DVKVTQSSRYLVKRTGEKVFLECVQDMDHENMFWYRQDPGLGLRLIYFSYDVKMKEKGDIPEGYSVSREKKERFSLILESASTNQTSMYLCASSSTGFRPQHFGDGTRLSIL.

The rearrangement uses TRBV6-5 and TRBJ2-2, with D possibly being TRBD1 (6 bases). The CDR3 is made up of 13 amino acids. Germline CDR1 is MNHEY and CDR2 is SVGAGI. V was trimmed by 6 bases and J by 4 bases, leaving 9 bases between them. This CDR3 is CASRDSVTGELFF. The CDR3, as DNA: TGTGCCAGCAGGGACAGTGTCACCGGGGAGCTGTTTTTT.

This clone was observed a single time. V and J are TRBV5-4 and TRBJ1-2, with 9 bases identical to TRBD1. Looked up from germline, CDR1 is SGHNT and CDR2 is YYREEE (reference sequence). Trimming removed 5 bases from V and 2 bases from J; junction bases left unmatched: 7. CDR3 length: 15 residues. This chain's CDR3 is CASRYGQGRNYGYTF. Written as DNA, the CDR3 is TGTGCCAGCAGATATGGACAGGGGAGAAACTATGGCTACACCTTC.

The J gene is TRBJ1-1, the V gene TRBV5-6, with D tentatively TRBD1 (5 bases). The CDR3 is 13 residues long. From germline, CDR1 is SGHDT and CDR2 YYEEEE. Trimming pared 0 bases from V and 10 bases from J, leaving 13 bases between. CDR3 residues: CASSLGQGWGAFF. The CDR3 DNA reads as TGTGCCAGCAGCTTGGGGCAGGGCTGGGGAGCTTTCTTT.

This chain uses TRBV19 with TRBJ2-1; 16 bases line up with TRBD2. The J segment lost 2 bases and the V segment lost 3 bases, leaving 4 bases of the junction unmatched. The CDR3 runs to 18 residues. In germline, CDR1 is LNHDA, CDR2 SQIVND (reference sequence). CDR3 in DNA: TGTGCCAGTAGTATCTTCGGGACTAGCGGGGGGGCCTACAATGAGCAGTTCTTC. This gives the protein CASSIFGTSGGAYNEQFF.

This chain joins TRBV7-8 and TRBJ2-6; TRBD1 agrees at 8 bases. V gave up 7 bases and J gave up 3 bases; unmatched junction bases: 8. CDR1 and CDR2 from the germline V gene are SGHVS and FQNEAQ. The CDR3 spans 16 residues. Here the CDR3 DNA reads TGTGCCAGCAAGGACAGGGCTAAGAATGGGGCCAACGTCCTGACTTTC. Translated: CASKDRAKNGANVLTF.

This chain uses TRBV7-9 with TRBJ1-4; 9 bases line up with TRBD1. This CDR3 comprises 14 residues. CDR1 SEHNR and CDR2 FQNEAQ come from the germline V gene (reference sequence). V lost 6 bases to trimming and J lost 7 bases; unmatched junction nucleotides: 6. The CDR3 sequence is CASSRQGVVEKLFF. In nucleotides, the CDR3 is TGTGCCAGCAGTCGACAGGGGGTGGTTGAAAAACTGTTTTTT.

The rearrangement uses TRBV28 and TRBJ1-2, with D uncertain. The V gene lost 6 bases and the J gene lost 8 bases, with 16 bases spanning the gap. This CDR3 has 13 amino acids. Germline V lookup: CDR1 MDHEN, CDR2 SYDVKM. Here the CDR3 DNA reads TGTGCCAGCAGCCCCCTGAATCCGCGAGGCTACACCTTC. Translating gives CASSPLNPRGYTF.

This chain connects TRBV19 to TRBJ1-1, with a possible D match to TRBD1 (6 bases). This CDR3 is built from 12 residues. Per germline, CDR1 LNHDA and CDR2 SQIVND (reference sequence). With 7 bases removed from V and 3 bases from J, the gap between germline ends came to 9 bases. CDR3 loop: CASTGGYTEAFF. The CDR3 DNA reads as TGTGCCAGTACTGGGGGCTACACTGAAGCTTTCTTT.

The V and J genes are TRBV7-3 and TRBJ2-1, with 9 bases lining up with TRBD2. Germline loops: CDR1 SGHTA, CDR2 FQGTGA. This CDR3 is 16 amino acids long. V was clipped by 0 bases and J by 3 bases; unmatched bases: 3. CDR3 protein: CASSLTSGGGYNEQFF. The CDR3 DNA sequence: TGTGCCAGCAGCTTAACTAGCGGGGGCGGCTACAATGAGCAGTTCTTC.

This clone has just one count. The rearrangement uses TRBV7-9 and TRBJ1-2; D is ambiguous. The V and J ends lost 0 bases and 1 base respectively, with 6 bases between them. This CDR3 comprises 14 residues. The germline gives CDR1 SEHNR, CDR2 FQNEAQ (reference sequence). As DNA, the CDR3 is TGTGCCAGCAGCTTAGCAGGGAGTAACTATGGCTACACCTTC. Its protein is CASSLAGSNYGYTF.

CDR3 sequence (DNA): TGTGCCAGCAGGATACCCAGGGAGGGAGAGGATCAGCCCCAGCATTTT. Amino acid sequence: CASRIPREGEDQPQHF. This chain joins TRBV27 and TRBJ1-5; D is possibly TRBD1 (5 bases). V was shortened by 6 bases and J by 5 bases, with 20 bases between the two germline ends. Germline V gene lookup returns CDR1 MNHEY and CDR2 SMNVEV (reference sequence). The CDR3 extends over 16 amino acids.

V gene TRBV3-1 (or the pseudogene TRBV3-2) combines with J gene TRBJ1-1; D is possibly TRBD1 (5 bases). The germline CDR1 and CDR2 sequences are LGHDT and YNNKEL (reference sequence). This CDR3 contains 16 residues. V was clipped by 0 bases and J by 4 bases, with 15 bases between them. This chain's CDR3 is CASSQDQPIRGTEAFF. As DNA, the CDR3 is TGTGCCAGCAGCCAAGATCAGCCTATAAGGGGCACTGAAGCTTTCTTT.

The chain joins TRBV2 to TRBJ1-3; tentative D call: TRBD1 (6 bases). V lost 8 bases and J 0 bases, leaving 8 bases between the germline ends. This CDR3 contains 13 residues. Germline CDR1 reads SNHLY; CDR2 reads FYNNEI. The CDR3 is CASRQDSGNTIYF. In nucleotides, the CDR3 is TGTGCCAGCCGACAGGACTCTGGAAACACCATATATTTT.